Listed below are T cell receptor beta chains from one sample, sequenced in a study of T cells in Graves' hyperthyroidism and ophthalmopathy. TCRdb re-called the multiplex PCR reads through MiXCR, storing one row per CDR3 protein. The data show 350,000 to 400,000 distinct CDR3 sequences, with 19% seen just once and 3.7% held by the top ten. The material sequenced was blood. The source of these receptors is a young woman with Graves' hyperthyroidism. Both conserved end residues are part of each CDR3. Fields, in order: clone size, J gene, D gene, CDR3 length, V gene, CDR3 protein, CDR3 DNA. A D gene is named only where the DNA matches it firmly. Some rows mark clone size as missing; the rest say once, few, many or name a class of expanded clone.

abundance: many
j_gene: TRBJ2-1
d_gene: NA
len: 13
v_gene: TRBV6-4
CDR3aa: CASSDGVSNEQFF
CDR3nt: TGTGCCAGCAGTGACGGGGTTAGCAATGAGCAGTTCTTC

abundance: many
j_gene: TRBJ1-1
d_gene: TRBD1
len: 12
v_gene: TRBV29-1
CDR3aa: CSVERPRGQAFF
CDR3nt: TGCAGCGTTGAACGCCCCAGGGGGCAAGCTTTCTTT

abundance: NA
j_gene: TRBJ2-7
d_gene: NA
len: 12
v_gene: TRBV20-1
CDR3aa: CSARMGRWEQYF
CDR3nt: TGCAGTGCTAGAATGGGCCGCTGGGAGCAGTACTTC

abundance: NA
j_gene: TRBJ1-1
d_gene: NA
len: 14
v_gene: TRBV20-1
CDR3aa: CTAPRSNWGTEAFF
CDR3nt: TGCACTGCCCCAAGGTCTAACTGGGGCACTGAAGCTTTCTTT

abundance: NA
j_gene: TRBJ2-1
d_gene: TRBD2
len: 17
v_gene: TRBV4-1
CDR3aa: CASSHLPGLAGNNEQFF
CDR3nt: TGCGCCAGCAGCCACCTACCGGGACTAGCGGGGAACAATGAGCAGTTCTTC

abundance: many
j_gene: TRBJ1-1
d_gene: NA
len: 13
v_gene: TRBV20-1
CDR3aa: CSTYRARNTEAFF
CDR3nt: TGCAGTACATACAGGGCCCGGAACACTGAAGCTTTCTTT

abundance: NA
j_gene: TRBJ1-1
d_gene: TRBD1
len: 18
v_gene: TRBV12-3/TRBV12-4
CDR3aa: CASSLFGQGGGMNTEAFF
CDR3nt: TGTGCCAGCAGTTTATTCGGGCAGGGAGGGGGCATGAACACTGAAGCTTTCTTT

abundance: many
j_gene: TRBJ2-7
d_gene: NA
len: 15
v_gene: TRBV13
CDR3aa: CASSLPRTGAYEQYF
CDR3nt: TGTGCCAGCAGCCTCCCTAGGACTGGCGCCTACGAGCAGTACTTC

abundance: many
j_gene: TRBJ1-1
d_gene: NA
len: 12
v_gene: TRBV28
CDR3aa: CASTIVGMEAFF
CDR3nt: TGTGCCAGCACCATAGTTGGTATGGAAGCTTTCTTT

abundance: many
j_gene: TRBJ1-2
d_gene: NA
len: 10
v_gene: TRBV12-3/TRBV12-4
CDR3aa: CASVLNGYTF
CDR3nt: TGTGCCAGCGTTCTTAATGGCTACACCTTC

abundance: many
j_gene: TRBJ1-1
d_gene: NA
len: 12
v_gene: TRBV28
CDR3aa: CASNWGNTEAFF
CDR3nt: TGTGCCAGCAACTGGGGGAACACTGAAGCTTTCTTT

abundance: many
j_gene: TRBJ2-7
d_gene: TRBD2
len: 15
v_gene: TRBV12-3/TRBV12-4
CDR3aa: CASSSGLAGQGEQYF
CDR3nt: TGTGCCAGCAGTTCCGGACTAGCGGGACAAGGCGAGCAGTACTTC

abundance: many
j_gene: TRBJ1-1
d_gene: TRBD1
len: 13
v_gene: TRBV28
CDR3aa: CATDWTGSTEAFF
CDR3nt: TGTGCCACCGACTGGACAGGGAGCACTGAAGCTTTCTTT

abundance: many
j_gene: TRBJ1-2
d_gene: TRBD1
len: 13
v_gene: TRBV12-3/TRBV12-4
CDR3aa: CASRSGTGSGYTF
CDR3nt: TGTGCCAGCAGATCCGGGACAGGGAGTGGCTACACCTTC

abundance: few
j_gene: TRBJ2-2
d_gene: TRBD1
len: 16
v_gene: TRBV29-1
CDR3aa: CSAGGGSSHDTGELFF
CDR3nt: TGCAGCGCAGGGGGCGGATCTAGCCATGACACCGGGGAGCTGTTTTTT

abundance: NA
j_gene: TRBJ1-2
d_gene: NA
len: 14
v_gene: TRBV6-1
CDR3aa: CASSEVVTGYGYTF
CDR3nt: TGTGCCAGCAGTGAAGTTGTGACAGGATATGGCTACACCTTC

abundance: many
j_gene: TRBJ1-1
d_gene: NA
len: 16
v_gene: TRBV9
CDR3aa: CASSGNFKGRGTEAFF
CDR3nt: TGTGCCAGCAGTGGGAATTTTAAAGGCCGGGGAACTGAAGCTTTCTTT

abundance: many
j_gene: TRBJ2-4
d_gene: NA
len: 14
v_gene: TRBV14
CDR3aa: CASSQAGAKNIQYF
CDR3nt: TGTGCCAGCAGCCAGGCAGGGGCGAAAAACATTCAGTACTTC

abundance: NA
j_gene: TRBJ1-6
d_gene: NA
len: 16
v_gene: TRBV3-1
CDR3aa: CASSQISRIYNSPLHF
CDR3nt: TGTGCCAGCAGCCAAATCTCACGAATCTATAATTCACCCCTCCACTTT

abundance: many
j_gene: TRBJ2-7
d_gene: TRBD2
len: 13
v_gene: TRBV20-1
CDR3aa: CSASPSGVYEQYF
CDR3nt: TGCAGTGCTAGCCCTAGCGGGGTTTACGAGCAGTACTTC

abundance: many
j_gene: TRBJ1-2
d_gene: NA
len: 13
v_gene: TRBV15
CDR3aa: CATSINLDYGYTF
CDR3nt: TGTGCCACCAGCATAAACCTAGACTATGGCTACACCTTC

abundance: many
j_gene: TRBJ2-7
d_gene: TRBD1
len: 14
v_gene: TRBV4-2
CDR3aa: CASSQEKGGDEQYF
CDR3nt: TGTGCCAGCAGCCAAGAGAAAGGGGGCGACGAGCAGTACTTC

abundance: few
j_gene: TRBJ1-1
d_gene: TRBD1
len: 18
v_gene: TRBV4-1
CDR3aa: CASSQDRTGALRDTEAFF
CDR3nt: TGCGCCAGCAGCCAAGATCGTACAGGGGCCCTGCGGGACACTGAAGCTTTCTTT

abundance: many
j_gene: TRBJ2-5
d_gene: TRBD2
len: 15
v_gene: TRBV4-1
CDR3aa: CASSRTQRGQETQYF
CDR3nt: TGCGCCAGCAGCCGGACCCAGCGGGGCCAAGAGACCCAGTACTTC

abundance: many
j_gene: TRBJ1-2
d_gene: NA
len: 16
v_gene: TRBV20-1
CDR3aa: CSASIPRDTEDYGYTF
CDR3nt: TGCAGTGCTAGCATACCCAGGGACACCGAAGACTATGGCTACACCTTC

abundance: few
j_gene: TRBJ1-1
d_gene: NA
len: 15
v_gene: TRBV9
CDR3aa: CASSVHGAENTEAFF
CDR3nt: TGTGCCAGCAGCGTACACGGGGCTGAAAACACTGAAGCTTTCTTT

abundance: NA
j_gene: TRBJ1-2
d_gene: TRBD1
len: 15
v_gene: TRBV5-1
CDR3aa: CASSSNGQGDYGYTF
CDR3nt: TGCGCCAGCAGCTCCAATGGACAGGGAGACTATGGCTACACCTTC

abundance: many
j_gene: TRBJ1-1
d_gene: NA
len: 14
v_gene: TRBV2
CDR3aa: CASSEARGNTEAFF
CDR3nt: TGTGCCAGCAGTGAAGCGCGGGGTAACACTGAAGCTTTCTTT

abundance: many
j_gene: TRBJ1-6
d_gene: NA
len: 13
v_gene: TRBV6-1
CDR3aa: CASSEVGGSPLHF
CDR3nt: TGTGCCAGCAGTGAAGTTGGGGGCTCACCCCTCCACTTT

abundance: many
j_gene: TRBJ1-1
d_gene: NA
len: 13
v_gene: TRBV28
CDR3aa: CANSGGMNTEAFF
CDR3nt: TGTGCCAACTCGGGGGGTATGAACACTGAAGCTTTCTTT

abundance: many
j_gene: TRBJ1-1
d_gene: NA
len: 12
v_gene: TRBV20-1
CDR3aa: CSARVAGSEAFF
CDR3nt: TGCAGTGCTAGAGTAGCAGGATCCGAAGCTTTCTTT

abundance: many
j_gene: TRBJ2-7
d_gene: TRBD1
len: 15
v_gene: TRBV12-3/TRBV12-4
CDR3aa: CASSSPGTGDYEQYF
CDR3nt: TGTGCCAGCAGTTCCCCCGGGACAGGAGATTACGAGCAGTACTTC